This T cell receptor beta chain was retrieved from a study of cytomegalovirus exposure and HLA in healthy donors (dated by TCRdb to 2016 to 2017). Turning to the overall study: According to an earlier analysis of 587 of the donors, about 179 million T cells yielded over 90 million unique TCR beta sequences and more than 250 Gb of sequence data. To predict cytomegalovirus infection status, the study brought together high-throughput TCR immunosequencing, statistical association of individual TCRs with disease status, and machine learning. In the later analysis, no new phenotypic data were used to find candidate immune exposures; instead, reliance was placed on TCR beta sequences and their occurrence across donors. Of the approximately 400 genotyped donors, over 80% were placed in the genetic ancestry cluster associated with self-reported Caucasian donors. All discovery cohort repertoires had been generated on a single sequencing platform. Besides the first cohort of some 670 subjects, a separate validation cohort made up of 95 to 150 different subjects was used. A later analysis re-examined previously published TCR beta repertoires from more than 650 donors and added high-resolution HLA genotyping to investigate patterns of TCR occurrence. The study aimed to test whether cataloging public T cell receptors could reveal signatures of past pathogen exposure. Among 398 genotyped donors of the cohort, an average of about 240,000 unique TCR beta nucleotide sequences were sequenced per donor, about a sixth of them non-productive. In a later genetic analysis, genome-wide SNP genotypes for about 55% of the 666 donors were used, and that subset was treated as a discovery cohort. The T cell repertoires of 666 subjects were profiled by immunosequencing and related to cytomegalovirus serostatus. An earlier analysis of several hundred of the donors used high-throughput TCR beta sequencing to judge whether each TCR beta V gene segment behaved as functional or pseudogenic. Roughly 300 gigabases of sequencing data and roughly 81 million unique TCR sequences made up an early release that covered 500 to 700 HLA-typed donors. The number of donors typed differed by locus, with roughly 629-640 for A, B, C, DRB1 and DQB1, approximately 500 for DQA1, some 570 for DPA1, and around 460 for DPB1. Four to six DR-DQ haplotypes were handled as single units for association and clustering, since linkage in the cohort was strong. Donor age, sex, ethnicity and CMV serostatus were compiled alongside the repertoire data. HLA typing covered class I and class II loci at four-digit resolution. Beyond this particular receptor, the publication reports: The 87-base-pair reads could not distinguish some IMGT-functional V segments, including TRBV6-2 and TRBV6-3, so those segments were excluded. In an earlier analysis of around 500 of the donors, most TCR beta V segments appeared in productive rearrangements about 87% or about 30% of the time, broadly matching IMGT annotations. Seventeen rarely observed V segments, including chromosome 9 orphons, were excluded from the earlier analysis of about 500 of the donors because counts were too low. Linkage disequilibrium might explain the correlated functional status among segregating V segments, but an unknown experimental factor could not be excluded. According to a later genetic analysis, donors in an Asian-associated ancestry cluster had fewer N-insertions in productive TCRs than the approximately 710-donor mean. A total of fewer than 200 TCR beta chains were listed by the study as associated with cytomegalovirus. A further reported finding was that TCR beta sequences accurately predicted the HLA-A and HLA-B alleles for most subjects in the first cohort. The authors suggested that the approach could potentially be extended to other disease states and immunological phenotypes. According to a later analysis, TCR association rates differed among HLA loci, with DRB1 alleles showing the most associated TCRs and HLA-C alleles showing the fewest. A later analysis reported that several top co-occurrence clusters appeared linked to parvovirus B19, influenza, CMV and Epstein-Barr virus. This cohort had only TCR beta chains sequenced, and the lack of alpha or paired-chain data limited which features could be detected. In vitro tests confirmed that a few of the cytomegalovirus-associated TCR beta chains recognize cytomegalovirus antigens. In a later genetic analysis, a missense DCLRE1C variant was associated with V-gene and J-gene trimming of TCR beta chains, and the association was replicated in an independent cohort. The classifier was reported to diagnose cytomegalovirus status with high specificity and sensitivity in both the original cohort and the validation cohort. Presence/absence analyses assumed roughly uniform sequencing depth across donors, an assumption that may not hold. A later analysis associated some 17,000 TCR beta sequences with specific HLA alleles at a false discovery rate of 0.05. For the cohort, immune exposure information was limited to CMV serostatus. Across donors, most TCR sequences were observed very rarely, whereas some public TCRs were present in many individuals. Compared with equally common non-associated chains, HLA-associated TCR beta chains in a later analysis were more clonally expanded and had lower generation probabilities. Most CMV-associated TCR beta chains appeared to be HLA-restricted in a later analysis, and the HLA associations seemed to be driven largely by CMV exposure. The sequencing pipeline was judged likely to have produced a cluster of highly shared sequence variants as a technical artifact. HLA typing was unavailable for some donors at each locus, so association tests used only the typed subset. Strong co-occurrence of HLA alleles, especially DR and DQ, made assigning TCR associations to individual alleles difficult.

Regarding this clone: What this receptor recognizes is not known. No base quality values were provided; no much bigger clone lies one nucleotide off.

The cohort comprised under 700 healthy bone marrow donors. Cohort members were all nominally healthy when sampled, although unrecorded immune exposures were likely present. The donor tested CMV seropositive, placing the donor among the 289 seropositive members of the cohort. A peripheral blood sample was collected from each donor, and TCR beta sequencing was performed on peripheral blood mononuclear cells. Genomic DNA extraction from the blood cell samples was performed with the Qiagen DNeasy Blood Extraction Kit. CDR1 is given as SGHTA and CDR2 as FQGTGA, both from the germline V gene. Inclusive of the bounding cysteine and phenylalanine, the CDR3 is 15 residues long. Kept here is only the CDR3 DNA, which spans 45 bases and is read in frame from base 1. Germline trimming amounts to 5 bases on V and 6 bases on J, with 6 as the count of junction bases outside the gene matches. The library relied on the immunoSEQ multiplex PCR assay. A mixture of 60 forward primers for TCR Vbeta segments and 13 reverse primers for TCR Jbeta segments was used in the multiplex PCR. The CDR3 region of rearranged TCR beta genes was amplified from genomic DNA with a multiplex PCR assay. Amplified TCR beta libraries were sequenced as 87-base-pair reads on the Illumina HiSeq System. The original pipeline was this. In a later analysis, tens of millions of unique TCR beta chains were counted across the roughly 670 repertoires, and roughly 9.9 million of these chains were shared by at least two donors. To remove PCR and sequencing errors, raw reads were error-corrected and collapsed into unique sequences using a nearest-neighbor algorithm that merged closely related sequences. V, D and J gene segments were assigned by aligning CDR3 sequences to IMGT reference sequences. For a sequence to be retained, a match of at least six nucleotides was required to both a V gene segment and a J gene segment. A rearrangement was called productive if the CDR3 had no stop codons and remained in frame with V and J, and every other rearrangement was called non-productive. CDR3 was defined according to IMGT convention as the region running from the second conserved V-encoded cysteine to the conserved J-encoded phenylalanine. Sequences without an unambiguous match to a single V gene segment were excluded from the earlier analysis of a few hundred of the donors. In an earlier analysis of 450 to 700 of the donors, V segments were called functional above 56.7% productive rearrangements and were called segregating when the between-donor standard deviation exceeded 5%. To diagnose cytomegalovirus status from the catalog of TCR beta chain sequences, a statistical classification framework was built. In a later analysis, V and J genes were assigned by comparing TCR nucleotide sequences against IMGT/GENE-DB human TR gene sequences. A later analysis assigned CDR3 sequences and most-parsimonious VDJ recombination scenarios with the TCRdist pipeline. In a later analysis, each TCR beta chain was defined by its CDR3 amino acid sequence together with its V-gene family, and reads without a unique V-gene family were excluded. To address suspected cross-contamination and a sequencing artifact, a later analysis removed roughly 640 highly shared, low-generation-probability nucleotide sequences. A later analysis calculated a clonal expansion index for each public chain from normalized within-repertoire ranks of inferred template counts. In a later analysis, generation probabilities were computed with a VDJ recombination model fitted to out-of-frame rearrangements, and the resulting probabilities were checked against IGoR. A later analysis scored TCR-TCR, TCR-HLA and TCR-CMV co-occurrence with hypergeometric tests, applying a repertoire-size bias correction to TCR pairs. In a later analysis, false discovery rates were estimated by permuting HLA or CMV assignments 20 times. In a later analysis, co-occurring TCRs were grouped using DBSCAN, and TCRdist sequence similarity was added for clustering within HLA-allele-positive subsets. Co-occurrence clustering excluded repertoires with fewer than 30,000 or more than 120,000 public chains, plus five with anomalous nucleotide sharing. Here the immuneACCESS table is served through TCRdb, limited to in-frame sequences with V and J called. Missing clones are a known gap in these copies; in checked studies unresolved V genes cover under half, and the rest lacks a known reason. V and J calls and clone size are those listed in that table; D and trimming were worked out from the DNA. This sample lists some 130,000 clones; approximately 75% were detected once. The biggest ten clones account for less than 4.5% of the sample.

The receptor was isolated from a middle-aged man in good health and CMV-seropositive. The chain joins TRBV7-3 to TRBJ2-1; 11 bases in the middle match TRBD2. The sequencing sample was made of PBMCs. The CDR3 corresponds to CASSDTSGSINEQFF. The bases read TGTGCCAGCAGCGACACTAGCGGGAGTATCAATGAGCAGTTCTTC.